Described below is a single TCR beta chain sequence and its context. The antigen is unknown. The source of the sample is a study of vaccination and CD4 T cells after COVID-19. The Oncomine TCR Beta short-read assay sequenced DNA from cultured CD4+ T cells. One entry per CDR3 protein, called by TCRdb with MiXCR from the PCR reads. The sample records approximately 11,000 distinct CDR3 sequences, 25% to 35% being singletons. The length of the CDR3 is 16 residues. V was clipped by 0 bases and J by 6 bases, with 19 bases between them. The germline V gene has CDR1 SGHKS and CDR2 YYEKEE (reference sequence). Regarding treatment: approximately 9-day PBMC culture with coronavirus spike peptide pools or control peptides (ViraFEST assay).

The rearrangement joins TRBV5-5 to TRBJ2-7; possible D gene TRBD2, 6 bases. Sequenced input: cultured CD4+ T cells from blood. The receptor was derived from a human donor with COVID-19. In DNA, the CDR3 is TGTGCCAGCAGCTTGGCGGGACTCCCGACCGGTGGCGAGCAGTACTTC. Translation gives CASSLAGLPTGGEQYF.